These 30 T cell receptor beta chains were all obtained from the same sample, sequenced in a study of Ad26.COV2.S vaccination and SARS-CoV-2 variants. The repertoire was sequenced with immunoSEQ multiplex PCR; TCRdb's copy has only in-frame clones and lacks some. The sample carries just over 350,000 clones, roughly nine tenths recorded once. The sequencing used peripheral blood, collected after recovery from COVID-19. These receptors were taken from a human donor who had recovered from COVID-19.

The CDR3 coding sequence is TGCGCCAGTGGGCCCCGATTCAGTGACCCGGCCCAGTACTTC. Protein: CASGPRFSDPAQYF. This chain links TRBV5-1 with TRBJ2-5; D unresolved. Trimming shortened V by 8 bases and J by 9 bases, and 23 bases separated the two germline ends. This CDR3 spans 14 amino acids. Germline V CDR1 and CDR2: SGHRS, YFSETQ.

This chain joins TRBV11-2 and TRBJ1-2, with 12 bases fitting TRBD1. CDR3 length: 16 residues. The germline CDR1 and CDR2 sequences are SGHAT and FQNNGV. Trimming took 3 bases from V and 4 from J; bases not matched to a gene: 6. The CDR3 nucleotides are TGTGCCAGCAGCTTCGGGACAGGGGGCTTTTTCTATGGCTACACCTTC. Its translation is CASSFGTGGFFYGYTF.

The V gene is TRBV19, the J gene TRBJ2-5; TRBD1 aligns across 9 bases. The CDR3 spans 14 residues. Trimming took 4 bases from V and 7 from J; bases not matched to a gene: 7. The germline CDR1 and CDR2 sequences are LNHDA and SQIVND (reference sequence). The CDR3 coding sequence is TGTGCCAGTAGTAGTACAGGGGGCCGGGGGACCCAGTACTTC. Translated, it gives CASSSTGGRGTQYF.

The V call is TRBV29-1, the J call TRBJ1-5, with no clear D. Trimming removed 2 bases at V and 11 bases at J, with 13 bases between. CDR3 length: 12 amino acids. The germline V gene encodes CDR1 SQVTM and CDR2 ANQGSEA. Written as DNA, the CDR3 is TGCAGCGTTGAATCCGGGCGGGGATCCCAGCATTTT. It translates to CSVESGRGSQHF. Variable domain in full (rest from reference TRBV29-1 and TRBJ1-5): SAVISQKPSRDICQRGTSLTIQCQVDSQVTMMFWYRQQPGQSLTLIATANQGSEATYESGFVIDKFPISRPNLTFSTLTVSNMSPEDSSIYLCSVESGRGSQHFGDGTRLSIL.

The chain carries TRBV27 and TRBJ2-7; 10 bases match TRBD1. Germline assignment: CDR1 MNHEY and CDR2 SMNVEV (reference sequence). V lost 6 bases, J lost 3 bases, and 8 bases stayed unmatched. This CDR3 contains 15 residues. The CDR3, as DNA: TGTGCCAGCAGGTACCGGGACAGGGGTTTCTACGAGCAGTACTTC. It yields the protein CASRYRDRGFYEQYF.

V usage is TRBV14 and J usage is TRBJ1-2; D is uncertain. The CDR3 is 15 amino acids. V lost 1 base to trimming and J lost 3 bases, with 12 bases between them. Germline CDR1 is SGHDN and CDR2 is FVKESK. The chain's CDR3 is CASSQVGSYYYGYTF. Here the CDR3 DNA reads TGTGCCAGCAGCCAAGTCGGTAGCTACTACTATGGCTACACCTTC.

V gene TRBV28 combines with J gene TRBJ1-6; TRBD1 is a possible D gene (6 bases). CDR1 and CDR2 (germline): MDHEN, SYDVKM. With 2 bases removed from V and 14 bases from J, the gap between germline ends came to 7 bases. The CDR3 has 11 residues. CDR3 bases: TGTGCCAGCAGTTTAGGGACAACCCTCCACTTT. It codes for CASSLGTTLHF.

The chain combines TRBV5-1 with TRBJ2-2; 9 nucleotides line up with TRBD1. V shed 4 bases and J 1 base; nucleotides not matched to a gene: 5. There are 16 residues in the CDR3. CDR1 is SGHRS, CDR2 YFSETQ, per germline. CDR3 in amino acids: CASSIQGAGNTGELFF. In DNA, the CDR3 is TGCGCCAGCAGCATACAGGGGGCTGGGAACACCGGGGAGCTGTTTTTT.

The chain recombines TRBV7-9 with TRBJ2-7; 8 bases agree with TRBD2. The CDR3 runs 16 residues. Germline V gene lookup returns CDR1 SEHNR and CDR2 FQNEAQ (reference sequence). The V gene end was trimmed by 5 bases and the J gene end by 2 bases; junction bases not matched to a gene: 11. In DNA, the CDR3 is TGTGCCAGCAGCCCCGCCCCCCGGGAGGGAGCCTACGAGCAGTACTTC. Encoded protein: CASSPAPREGAYEQYF. Full variable domain (outside the CDR3, taken from reference TRBV7-9 and TRBJ2-7): DTGVSQNPRHKITKRGQNVTFRCDPISEHNRLYWYRQTLGQGPEFLTYFQNEAQLEKSRLLSDRFSAERPKGSFSTLEIQRTEQGDSAMYLCASSPAPREGAYEQYFGPGTRLTVT.

J is TRBJ1-1 and V is TRBV6-5, with D perhaps matching TRBD1 (6 bases). The CDR3 covers 12 residues. V was pared by 8 bases and J by 7 bases, with 14 bases between. CDR1 and CDR2 (germline): MNHEY, SVGAGI. In nucleotides, the CDR3 is TGTGCCAGCTATAACAGGGTTGGTGAAGCTTTCTTT. This codes for CASYNRVGEAFF.

The chain is built from TRBV27 and TRBJ2-5; TRBD1 agrees at 11 bases. The CDR3 covers 16 residues. J gave up 5 bases and V 6 bases, and 11 bases lay outside the gene matches. CDR1 and CDR2 from the germline V gene are MNHEY and SMNVEV (reference sequence). CDR3 protein: CASSHPADRGRETQYF. Here the CDR3 DNA reads TGTGCCAGCAGCCACCCGGCGGACAGGGGGCGCGAGACCCAGTACTTC.

CDR3 nucleotides: TGCGCCAGCAGCTTAGGACGCAATCTCTTTATGAACACTGAAGCTTTCTTT. Amino acids: CASSLGRNLFMNTEAFF. The chain employs TRBV5-1 and TRBJ1-1, with D hard to call. CDR1 SGHRS and CDR2 YFSETQ come from the germline V gene. The CDR3 has 17 residues. Trimming removed 2 bases at V and 0 bases at J, with 17 bases between.

V is TRBV6-5 and J is TRBJ2-4; D is possibly TRBD2 (5 bases). Germline V CDR1 and CDR2: MNHEY, SVGAGI. Trimming removed 10 bases from V and 15 bases from J, with 22 bases in between. The CDR3 extends over 12 amino acids. The CDR3 protein is CATGLSASALYF. The CDR3 DNA sequence: TGTGCCACCGGACTCTCCGCCTCCGCCTTGTACTTC.

This chain joins TRBV7-6 and TRBJ2-1, with D possibly TRBD2 on 5 matching bases. Trimming took 2 bases from V and 2 from J, leaving 13 bases between them. The CDR3 consists of 16 residues. Germline assignment: CDR1 SGHVS and CDR2 FNYEAQ. As DNA, the CDR3 is TGTGCCAGCAGCTTAACCGGAAGGACTCCCTACAATGAGCAGTTCTTC. Its translation is CASSLTGRTPYNEQFF.

The chain has TRBV7-9 and TRBJ1-4; TRBD1 matches 7 bases. This CDR3 contains 14 residues. The V gene's germline CDR1 is SEHNR and CDR2 FQNEAQ (reference sequence). J lost 8 bases, V lost 6 bases, and 9 bases had no gene match. The CDR3: CASRTGQRSEKLFF. The DNA of the CDR3 is TGTGCCAGCAGGACGGGACAGAGGAGCGAAAAACTGTTTTTT.

The chain links TRBV14 to TRBJ2-7, with D perhaps matching TRBD1 (5 bases). The CDR3 has 13 residues. Trimming removed 3 bases at V and 4 bases at J, with 10 bases between. Germline V gene sequence: CDR1 SGHDN, CDR2 FVKESK. CDR3 sequence (DNA): TGTGCCAGCAGCCATAGGGGAACTTACGAGCAGTACTTC. Encoded protein: CASSHRGTYEQYF.

The chain links TRBV7-9 to TRBJ1-4; D perhaps matches TRBD1 (5 bases). Deletions cut 3 bases from V and 1 base from J, with 12 bases between. This CDR3 is 16 amino acids long. Germline lookup yields CDR1 SEHNR and CDR2 FQNEAQ (reference sequence). The CDR3 nucleotides read TGTGCCAGCAGCTTGGGCAGGGAAGTAACTAATGAAAAACTGTTTTTT. Translating it yields CASSLGREVTNEKLFF.

The chain has TRBV27 and TRBJ1-2; 7 bases match TRBD1. V shed 3 bases and J 4 bases; nucleotides not matched to a gene: 11. Germline CDR1 is MNHEY and CDR2 is SMNVEV (reference sequence). The CDR3 consists of 16 residues. DNA for the CDR3: TGTGCCAGCAGTTTTTCCGGACCCGACAGGGCCTATGGCTACACCTTC. Protein product: CASSFSGPDRAYGYTF.

The chain employs TRBV2 and TRBJ2-3, with 16 bases fitting TRBD2. Germline lookup yields CDR1 SNHLY and CDR2 FYNNEI. V shed 5 bases and J 5 bases; nucleotides not matched to a gene: 7. The CDR3 is made up of 17 amino acids. In nucleotides, the CDR3 is TGTGCCAGCAGTACCGGGACTAGCGGGGGGGCAGAAGATACGCAGTATTTT. It yields the protein CASSTGTSGGAEDTQYF.

The chain has TRBV2 and TRBJ2-7; unclear D gene. V was cut by 5 bases and J by 5 bases, with 13 bases left in between. This CDR3 spans 13 amino acids. Per the germline V gene, CDR1 is SNHLY and CDR2 is FYNNEI. CDR3 nucleotides: TGTGCCAGCAGTCCCGAGATCAGAAACGAGCAGTACTTC. This codes for CASSPEIRNEQYF.

This chain connects TRBV20-1 to TRBJ2-3; TRBD1 is a possible D gene (5 bases). Trimming cost V 3 bases and J 1 base, with 17 bases left between them. Germline-derived CDR1 and CDR2 are DFQATT and SNEGSKA (reference sequence). The CDR3 is 16 amino acids. The CDR3 DNA follows: TGCAGTGCTAGTACCGCAGACAGCTCCCGCACAGATACGCAGTATTTT. Its protein product is CSASTADSSRTDTQYF.

CDR3 region: CATVDVSGKDTQYF. The CDR3 DNA is TGTGCCACCGTGGACGTTTCGGGAAAGGATACGCAGTATTTT. V and J are TRBV10-3 and TRBJ2-3; D is possibly TRBD2 (5 bases). In germline, CDR1 is ENHRY, CDR2 SYGVKD. The CDR3 extends over 14 amino acids. The V end was cut by 10 bases, the J end by 6 bases, with 20 bases between.

This chain joins TRBV5-6 and TRBJ1-2; weak D call: TRBD1 (6 bases). Germline CDR1 and CDR2: SGHDT and YYEEEE. The length of the CDR3 is 13 residues. Trimming took off 3 bases at V and 8 bases at J, with 14 bases between the two ends. The DNA of the CDR3 is TGTGCCAGCAGCTCCATCAGGGGTGAGGGCTACACCTTC. As protein: CASSSIRGEGYTF.

V and J are TRBV9 and TRBJ2-2, with TRBD1 matching 11 bases. There are 16 residues in the CDR3. The V gene end was trimmed by 4 bases and the J gene end by 1 base; junction bases not matched to a gene: 3. Germline V lookup: CDR1 SGDLS, CDR2 YYNGEE. CDR3 sequence: CASSSGTGGNTGELFF. In nucleotides, the CDR3 is TGTGCCAGCAGCTCCGGGACAGGGGGGAACACCGGGGAGCTGTTTTTT.

V is TRBV6-6 and J is TRBJ2-2; 9 nucleotides line up with TRBD2. Germline values: CDR1 MNHNY, CDR2 SVGAGI (reference sequence). Trimming cost V 8 bases and J 7 bases; bases outside gene matches: 14. The CDR3 contains 16 residues. The chain's CDR3 is CASGLTSGGAGGELFF. The CDR3 DNA is TGTGCCAGCGGCTTGACTAGCGGAGGGGCCGGCGGGGAGCTGTTTTTT.

The rearrangement joins TRBV7-2 to TRBJ1-1, with 12 bases lining up with TRBD1. The CDR3 contains 19 residues. Trimming took 4 bases from V and 0 from J; bases not matched to a gene: 12. Germline V lookup: CDR1 SGHTA, CDR2 FQGNSA. DNA of the CDR3: TGTGCCAGCAGCTGGCCGGGACAGGGGGCTAATAAAATGAACACTGAAGCTTTCTTT. Translation gives CASSWPGQGANKMNTEAFF.

The rearrangement links TRBV10-3 to TRBJ2-3; D perhaps matches TRBD2 (5 bases). CDR3 length equals 15 residues. The V and J ends lost 3 bases and 1 base respectively, with 11 bases between them. From germline, CDR1 is ENHRY and CDR2 SYGVKD. CDR3: CAISDLERGTDTQYF. DNA of the CDR3: TGTGCCATCAGTGATCTTGAGAGGGGCACAGATACGCAGTATTTT.

This clone occurred a few times. V usage is TRBV9 and J usage is TRBJ1-1, with D maybe TRBD1 (5 bases). V lost 4 bases and J 4 bases, leaving 17 bases between the germline ends. Germline assignment: CDR1 SGDLS and CDR2 YYNGEE. CDR3 length: 15 amino acids. The CDR3 nucleotides read TGTGCCAGCAGCCTAGACGGGGGAGCGTTCACTGAAGCTTTCTTT. It encodes CASSLDGGAFTEAFF.

This sequence joins TRBV9 and TRBJ2-1; 7 nucleotides line up with TRBD1. There are 16 residues in the CDR3. From germline, CDR1 is SGDLS and CDR2 YYNGEE. The J segment lost 5 bases and the V segment lost 0 bases, leaving 8 bases of the junction unmatched. CDR3 amino acids: CASSVDGRGRNNEQFF. CDR3 nucleotides: TGTGCCAGCAGCGTAGATGGTAGGGGGCGCAACAATGAGCAGTTCTTC. Based on the CDR3 plus reference TRBV9 and TRBJ2-1, the full variable domain is DSGVTQTPKHLITATGQRVTLRCSPRSGDLSVYWYQQSLDQGLQFLIQYYNGEERAKGNILERFSAQQFPDLHSELNLSSLELGDSALYFCASSVDGRGRNNEQFFGPGTRLTVL.

The chain employs TRBV6-1 and TRBJ1-2, with D maybe TRBD1 (5 bases). The CDR3 covers 15 residues. Trimming took off 3 bases at V and 5 bases at J, with 16 bases between the two ends. CDR1 and CDR2 from the germline V gene are MNHNS and SASEGT. CDR3 sequence (DNA): TGTGCCAGCAGTGAGAGACAGCCCCCGGTGTATGGCTACACCTTC. Protein: CASSERQPPVYGYTF.